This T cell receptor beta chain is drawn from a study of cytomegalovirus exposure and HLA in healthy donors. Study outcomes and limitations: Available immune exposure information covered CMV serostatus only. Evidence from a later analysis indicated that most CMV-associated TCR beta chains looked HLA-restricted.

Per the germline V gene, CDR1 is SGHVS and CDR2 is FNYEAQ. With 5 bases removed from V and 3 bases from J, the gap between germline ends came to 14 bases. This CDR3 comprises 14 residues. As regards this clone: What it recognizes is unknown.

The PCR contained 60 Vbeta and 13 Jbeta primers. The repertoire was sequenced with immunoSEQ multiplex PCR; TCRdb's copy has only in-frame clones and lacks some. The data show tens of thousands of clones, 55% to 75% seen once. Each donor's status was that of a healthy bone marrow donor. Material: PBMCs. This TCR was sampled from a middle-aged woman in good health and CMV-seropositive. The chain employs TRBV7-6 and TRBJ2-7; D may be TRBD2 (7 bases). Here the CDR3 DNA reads TGTGCCAGCAGCGGGAGGGACAAGTACTACGAGCAGTACTTC. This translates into CASSGRDKYYEQYF.